This T cell receptor beta chain was sequenced during a study of control samples from healthy donors and cancer patients. Using immunoSEQ multiplex PCR, the repertoire was profiled, and TCRdb retains in-frame clones only, with some absent. The sample has 90,000 to 150,000 clones, more than 70% seen once. Trimming pared 6 bases from V and 4 bases from J, leaving 9 bases between. The CDR3 runs to 12 residues. Germline-derived CDR1 and CDR2 are SNHLY and FYNNEI. The receptor's source is a man aged 40-49 years in good health. The sequencing sample was made of blood. The chain uses TRBV2 and TRBJ1-1; D remains ambiguous. Here the CDR3 DNA reads TGTGCCAGCAGACGACTTGGCACTGAAGCTTTCTTT. Its protein is CASRRLGTEAFF.